The sample holds many counts of the clone carrying this T cell receptor (beta chain). Its target is unknown. These data come from a study of T-cell reconstitution after alpha-beta-depleted transplantation in children. Study-level results: At the one-year point after transplant, T-cell counts and TCRbeta diversity were found to come mostly from T cells that had been newly produced.

Unique molecular identifiers were incorporated into the prepared TCRbeta library. TCRdb re-called the PCR reads with MiXCR, one entry per CDR3 protein. Of approximately 200,000 distinct CDR3 sequences listed, approximately 6% are singletons. The source is a girl under three years old with combined immunodeficiency, due to receive a stem cell transplant. The sample here was PBMCs, taken before TCRalphabeta/CD19-depleted stem cell transplant.

CDR3 residues: CASSLAWVEGSEQFF. CDR3 DNA: TGCGCCAGCAGCCTGGCGTGGGTCGAAGGGAGTGAGCAGTTCTTC. The V gene is TRBV5-1, the J gene TRBJ2-1, with a tentative D call TRBD2 (5 bases). The CDR3 covers 15 residues. V lost 4 bases, J lost 9 bases, and 20 bases lay in between. Germline CDR1 and CDR2: SGHRS and YFSETQ.